This TCR beta chain was found in a study of cytomegalovirus exposure and HLA in healthy donors. General study results and limits: The only immune exposure information that was available was CMV serostatus. Accurate prediction of HLA-A and HLA-B alleles (for most subjects) was reportedly achieved from TCR beta sequences. Among TCR beta chains, those listed as cytomegalovirus-associated numbered fewer than 200. Most of the TCR beta V segments (in an earlier analysis) were productive either about 90% or about 30% of the time.

13 Jbeta primers and 60 Vbeta primers were used for the PCR. The protocol was immunoSEQ multiplex PCR, while the TCRdb copy is restricted to in-frame clones and leaves out a portion. The sample contains 120,000 to 150,000 clones, 75% to 90% of which appear only once. The V end was cut by 6 bases, the J end by 6 bases, with 9 bases between. This CDR3 has 11 residues. Looked up from germline, CDR1 is SGHKS and CDR2 is YYEKEE (reference sequence). As regards this clone: The antigen is unknown.

Sequenced: PBMCs. The J gene is TRBJ1-1, the V gene TRBV5-5; maybe TRBD1 (5 bases). This TCR derives from a woman in her thirties in good health and CMV-seronegative. The CDR3 sequence: CASKATAEAFF. CDR3 in DNA: TGTGCCAGCAAGGCGACAGCTGAAGCTTTCTTT.